The 21 T cell receptor beta chains given below trace back to one sample, sequenced in a study of blood T cells in healthy people across ages. A second PCR of about 7 to 11 cycles used a sample-barcoded 5' primer and a J-beta primer mix. TCRdb reanalysed the 5' RACE reads using MiXCR and keeps one entry per CDR3 protein. Of approximately 900,000 distinct CDR3 sequences in the sample, around 49% were seen once. Sequenced: blood. The receptors derive from a man aged 25 to 45 in good health.

This clonotype was picked up many times. The chain combines TRBV12-3 or TRBV12-4 with TRBJ2-3; 9 bases are shared with TRBD2. The CDR3 length is 14 residues. With 6 bases clipped from V and 1 base from J, the junction kept 2 bases outside the gene matches. The CDR3 spells CASSRTSGTDTQYF. As DNA, the CDR3 is TGTGCCAGCAGCCGGACTAGCGGCACAGATACGCAGTATTTT.

J is TRBJ1-1 and V is TRBV10-3; a possible D gene is TRBD1 (5 bases). CDR1 ENHRY and CDR2 SYGVKD come from the germline V gene. V dropped 9 bases and J dropped 0 bases, with 20 bases sitting between them. This CDR3 is built from 16 residues. CDR3 in DNA: TGTGCCATGGCCTCCTCCGGGGGTACCATGAACACTGAAGCTTTCTTT. It encodes CAMASSGGTMNTEAFF.

The chain carries TRBV7-9 and TRBJ2-4; 9 nucleotides line up with TRBD2. CDR1 and CDR2 from the germline V gene are SEHNR and FQNEAQ (reference sequence). This CDR3 is built from 19 residues. With 6 bases clipped from V and 0 bases from J, the junction kept 15 bases outside the gene matches. The CDR3 sequence is CASRPWASGDPIAKNIQYF. CDR3 sequence (DNA): TGTGCCAGCAGACCTTGGGCTAGCGGGGACCCTATAGCCAAAAACATTCAGTACTTC.

The J gene is TRBJ1-2, the V gene TRBV6-1; the match to TRBD1 covers 8 bases. The CDR3 loop spans 17 amino acids. Germline-derived CDR1 and CDR2 are MNHNS and SASEGT. J was trimmed by 0 bases and V by 0 bases; bases with no gene match: 6. CDR3 coding DNA: TGTGCCAGCAGTGAAGCCCGGCGGACAGGGACTAACTATGGCTACACCTTC. Amino acids: CASSEARRTGTNYGYTF.

The chain links TRBV6-1 to TRBJ1-4; no clear D. The germline CDR1 and CDR2 sequences are MNHNS and SASEGT. The CDR3 extends over 14 amino acids. V shed 2 bases and J shed 7 bases, with 11 bases lying between them. The CDR3 spells CASSESSGGEKLFF. CDR3 sequence (DNA): TGTGCCAGCAGTGAATCCTCGGGCGGTGAAAAACTGTTTTTT.

The chain has TRBV29-1 and TRBJ1-1; 8 bases map to TRBD1. Trimming cost V 6 bases and J 0 bases; bases outside gene matches: 3. The V gene's germline CDR1 is SQVTM and CDR2 ANQGSEA. This CDR3 has 13 residues. CDR3 in DNA: TGCAGCGTCGTGGGACAGGTGAACACTGAAGCTTTCTTT. This codes for CSVVGQVNTEAFF.

This clonotype was observed a few times. The chain couples TRBV30 to TRBJ1-2, with TRBD1 matching over 10 bases. Germline V gene sequence: CDR1 GTSNPN, CDR2 SVGIG (reference sequence). The CDR3 runs 14 residues. Unmatched junction bases numbered 5, after V lost 3 bases and J lost 4 bases. The CDR3 reads CAWRTGGSAYGYTF. CDR3 DNA: TGTGCCTGGAGGACAGGGGGCTCGGCCTATGGCTACACCTTC.

This clonotype showed up just a few times. The V call is TRBV28, the J call TRBJ1-4; possibly TRBD1 for D (5 bases). Germline CDR1 reads MDHEN; CDR2 reads SYDVKM. CDR3 length: 15 residues. V was trimmed by 6 bases and J by 8 bases, leaving 19 bases between them. The CDR3 sequence: CASSHRIRVGEKLFF. The CDR3 DNA reads TGTGCCAGCAGCCACCGGATCAGGGTCGGGGAAAAACTGTTTTTT.

This clonotype was counted only a few times. The chain joins TRBV4-3 to TRBJ1-2, with a possible D match to TRBD1 (5 bases). The germline CDR1 and CDR2 sequences are LGHNA and YSLEER. The CDR3 extends over 15 amino acids. V lost 0 bases to trimming and J lost 4 bases, with 12 bases between them. DNA of the CDR3: TGCGCCAGCAGCCAAGATAAGGGGCGCAGCTATGGCTACACCTTC. This translates into CASSQDKGRSYGYTF.

As for this clonotype: At one end, the junction sequence differs from germline, possibly due to a read error. The chain combines TRBV3-1 with TRBJ2-1; tentatively, D is TRBD2 (6 bases). CDR1 and CDR2 (germline): LGHDT, YNNKEL (reference sequence). This CDR3 is 16 amino acids long. CDR3 coding DNA: TGTGCCAGCAGCCAAGCTAGCGACCCCTCCTGCAATGAGCAGTTCTTC. Translated, it gives CASSQASDPSCNEQFF.

The rearrangement uses TRBV29-1 and TRBJ1-2; D not certain. The V gene's germline CDR1 is SQVTM and CDR2 ANQGSEA. Trimming removed 1 base from V and 2 bases from J, with 11 bases in between. The CDR3 is made up of 14 amino acids. CDR3 DNA sequence: TGCAGCGTTGAAGCTCGGAGGGCCAACTATGGCTACACCTTC. It translates to CSVEARRANYGYTF.

This clonotype was counted only a few times. This chain joins TRBV5-6 and TRBJ2-1; the D gene could be TRBD1 or TRBD2 (5 bases each). Per the germline V gene, CDR1 is SGHDT and CDR2 is YYEEEE. This CDR3 region has 14 residues. The V gene lost 2 bases and the J gene lost 15 bases, with 21 bases spanning the gap. CDR3 amino acids: CASSFIRDALMGFF. The DNA for the CDR3 is TGTGCCAGCAGCTTTATCAGGGACGCCCTAATGGGGTTCTTC.

In this sample, this clonotype turned up a few times. This rearrangement joins TRBV4-2 to TRBJ2-3; 10 nucleotides align to TRBD1. Germline V CDR1 and CDR2: LGHNA, YNFKEQ. V lost 4 bases, J lost 4 bases, and 11 bases stayed unmatched. The CDR3 loop spans 17 amino acids. CDR3 in amino acids: CASSPQMGTGAADTQYF. The CDR3 coding sequence is TGTGCCAGCAGCCCACAAATGGGGACAGGGGCGGCAGATACGCAGTATTTT.

This clonotype has just a few counts. The V and J genes are TRBV4-2 and TRBJ1-1, with D uncertain. Germline CDR1 reads LGHNA; CDR2 reads YNFKEQ. V was trimmed by 4 bases and J by 5 bases, leaving 11 bases between them. This CDR3 contains 13 residues. The CDR3 is CASSPPGRTEAFF. Written as DNA, the CDR3 is TGTGCCAGCAGCCCCCCCGGGAGGACTGAAGCTTTCTTT.

The chain couples TRBV4-2 to TRBJ2-7; D is possibly TRBD1 (6 bases). This CDR3 spans 16 amino acids. Per germline, CDR1 LGHNA and CDR2 YNFKEQ. V lost 0 bases, J lost 0 bases, and 12 bases lay in between. DNA for the CDR3: TGTGCCAGCAGCCAAGAGAACAGGGATGGCTCCTACGAGCAGTACTTC. Residues: CASSQENRDGSYEQYF.

This clonotype was observed a few times. The chain uses TRBV24-1 and TRBJ2-1; 11 bases agree with TRBD1. Germline CDR1 reads KGHDR; CDR2 reads SFDVKD. J gave up 9 bases and V 1 base, and 10 bases lay outside the gene matches. The CDR3 consists of 17 residues. The CDR3 DNA follows: TGTGCCACCAGTGATTTCAATGGACAGGGGGCTTTATTTGAGCAGTTCTTC. It specifies CATSDFNGQGALFEQFF.

This chain connects TRBV5-1 to TRBJ1-1; D might be TRBD1 (5 bases). V was pared by 2 bases and J by 3 bases, with 11 bases between. CDR3 length: 14 residues. Germline V gene lookup returns CDR1 SGHRS and CDR2 YFSETQ. CDR3 loop: CASSLMDTDTEAFF. CDR3 DNA: TGCGCCAGCAGCTTAATGGACACGGACACTGAAGCTTTCTTT.

This clonotype was counted between two and nine times. The chain combines TRBV7-2 with TRBJ1-2; D is ambiguous. The CDR3 consists of 14 residues. Germline V gene lookup returns CDR1 SGHTA and CDR2 FQGNSA. The V gene lost 5 bases and the J gene lost 8 bases, with 18 bases spanning the gap. As DNA, the CDR3 is TGTGCCAGCAGCCCGGAGAGTGCTTCCGGAGGCTACACCTTC. Amino acid sequence: CASSPESASGGYTF.

The chain has TRBV5-1 and TRBJ2-5; 7 bases agree with TRBD1. The ends lost 1 base at V and 11 bases at J; junction bases unmatched: 17. The germline V gene encodes CDR1 SGHRS and CDR2 YFSETQ. The length of the CDR3 is 16 residues. The CDR3 loop reads CASSLTWTGTVGRQYF. DNA of the CDR3: TGCGCCAGCAGCTTGACCTGGACAGGAACCGTAGGTAGGCAGTACTTC.

The chain combines TRBV20-1 with TRBJ2-1, with TRBD1 matching over 9 bases. V lost 2 bases to trimming and J lost 6 bases; unmatched junction nucleotides: 8. Germline values: CDR1 DFQATT, CDR2 SNEGSKA (reference sequence). CDR3 length equals 15 residues. The CDR3 bases are TGCAGTGCTAGAAAATCCGGGACAGGGTCCAATGAGCAGTTCTTC. Residues: CSARKSGTGSNEQFF.

This sequence joins TRBV11-2 and TRBJ2-7; tentative D call: TRBD1 (5 bases). The DNA end is more similar to TRBJ2-4, so the J call may be wrong. This CDR3 is 14 amino acids long. Germline V lookup: CDR1 SGHAT, CDR2 FQNNGV. The CDR3 spells CASSLGSRAYIQYF. CDR3 coding DNA: TGTGCCAGCAGCTTAGGTTCCAGGGCTTACATTCAGTACTTC.